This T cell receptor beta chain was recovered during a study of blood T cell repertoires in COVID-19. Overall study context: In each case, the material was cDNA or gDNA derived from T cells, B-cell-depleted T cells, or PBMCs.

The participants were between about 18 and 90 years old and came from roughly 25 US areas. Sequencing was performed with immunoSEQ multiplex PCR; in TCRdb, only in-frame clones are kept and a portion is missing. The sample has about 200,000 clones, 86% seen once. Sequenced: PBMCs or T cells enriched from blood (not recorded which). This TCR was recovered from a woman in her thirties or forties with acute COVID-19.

CDR3 region: CASRRTGDNSPLHF. In nucleotides, the CDR3 is TGTGCCAGCAGGAGGACGGGAGATAATTCACCCCTCCACTTT. The chain joins TRBV27 to TRBJ1-6; D not certain. CDR3 size: 14 residues. Germline V gene lookup returns CDR1 MNHEY and CDR2 SMNVEV (reference sequence). V lost 6 bases and J 5 bases, leaving 11 bases between the germline ends.